This TCR beta chain stems from a study of PD-1 blockade in classical Hodgkin lymphoma. Germline values: CDR1 SGHRS, CDR2 YFSETQ. V dropped 4 bases and J dropped 5 bases, with 5 bases sitting between them. The CDR3 is 11 residues long. Assay used: immunoSEQ multiplex PCR; TCRdb lists only in-frame clones, some missing. The data show several thousand clones, approximately 86% seen once. All patients relapsed after autologous stem cell transplantation, and brentuximab vedotin exposure varied. The CD4+ T cells used were purified from thawed PBMCs through magnetic negative selection. The TCR originated in a human donor with classical Hodgkin lymphoma. The input for sequencing was CD4+ T cells from blood, taken at baseline. This chain connects TRBV5-1 to TRBJ2-3; D remains ambiguous. CDR3 sequence (DNA): TGCGCCAGCAGCGCGTTAGATACGCAGTATTTT. It codes for CASSALDTQYF. The whole variable domain, remainder taken from reference TRBV5-1 and TRBJ2-3, is KAGVTQTPRYLIKTRGQQVTLSCSPISGHRSVSWYQQTPGQGLQFLFEYFSETQRNKGNFPGRFSGRQFSNSRSEMNVSTLELGDSALYLCASSALDTQYFGPGTRLTVL.